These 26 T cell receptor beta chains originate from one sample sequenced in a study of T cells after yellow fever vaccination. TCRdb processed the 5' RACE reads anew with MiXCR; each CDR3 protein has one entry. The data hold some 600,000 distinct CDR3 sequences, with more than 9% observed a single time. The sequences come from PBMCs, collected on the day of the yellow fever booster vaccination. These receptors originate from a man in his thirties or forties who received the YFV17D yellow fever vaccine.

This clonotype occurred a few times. The CDR3 reads CASSYSRAGNTIYF. CDR3 DNA: TGTGCCAGCAGTTACTCCAGGGCTGGAAACACCATATATTTT. This chain uses TRBV6-5 with TRBJ1-3; TRBD1 is a possible D gene (5 bases). The CDR3 has 14 amino acids. From germline, CDR1 is MNHEY and CDR2 SVGAGI. The germline V and J ends were trimmed by 0 bases and 2 bases, with 5 bases remaining between them.

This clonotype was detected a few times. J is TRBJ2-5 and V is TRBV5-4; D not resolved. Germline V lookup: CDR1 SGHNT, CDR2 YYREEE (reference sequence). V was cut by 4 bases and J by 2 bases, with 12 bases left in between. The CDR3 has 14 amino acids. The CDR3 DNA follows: TGTGCCAGCAGCGACGGGCGGTTTCAAGAGACCCAGTACTTC. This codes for CASSDGRFQETQYF.

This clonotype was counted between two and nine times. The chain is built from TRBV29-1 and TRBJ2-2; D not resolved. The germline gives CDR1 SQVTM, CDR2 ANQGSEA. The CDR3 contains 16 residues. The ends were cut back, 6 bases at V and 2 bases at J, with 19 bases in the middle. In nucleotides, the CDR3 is TGCAGCGTGGCCCCGGTCACGCGAGGTAACACCGGGGAGCTGTTTTTT. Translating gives CSVAPVTRGNTGELFF.

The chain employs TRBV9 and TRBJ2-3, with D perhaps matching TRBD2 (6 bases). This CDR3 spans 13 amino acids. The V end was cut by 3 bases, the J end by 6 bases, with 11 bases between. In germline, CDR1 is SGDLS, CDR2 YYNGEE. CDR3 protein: CASSEGLLDTQYF. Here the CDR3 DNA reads TGTGCCAGCAGCGAGGGACTTTTGGATACGCAGTATTTT.

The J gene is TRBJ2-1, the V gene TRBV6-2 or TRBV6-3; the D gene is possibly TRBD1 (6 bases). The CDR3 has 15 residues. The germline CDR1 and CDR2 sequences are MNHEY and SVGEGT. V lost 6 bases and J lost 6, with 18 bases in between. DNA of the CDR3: TGTGCCAGCAGCACGACAGGTAGGGTGGCCAATGAGCAGTTCTTC. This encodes CASSTTGRVANEQFF.

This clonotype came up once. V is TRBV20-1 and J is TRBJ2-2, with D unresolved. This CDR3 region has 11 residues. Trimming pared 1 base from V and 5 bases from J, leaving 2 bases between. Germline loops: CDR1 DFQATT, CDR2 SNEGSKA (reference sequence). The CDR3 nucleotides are TGCAGTGCTAGAGCGACCGGGGAGCTGTTTTTT. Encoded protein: CSARATGELFF.

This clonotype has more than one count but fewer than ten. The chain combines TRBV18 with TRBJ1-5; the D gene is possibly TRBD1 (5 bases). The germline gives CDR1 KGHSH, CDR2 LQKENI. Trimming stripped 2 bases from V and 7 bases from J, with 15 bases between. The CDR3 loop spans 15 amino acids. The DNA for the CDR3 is TGTGCCAGCTCACCAGGGACGGCAACCGTCCAGCCCCAGCATTTT. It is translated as CASSPGTATVQPQHF. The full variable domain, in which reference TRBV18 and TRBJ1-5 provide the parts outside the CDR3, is NAGVMQNPRHLVRRRGQEARLRCSPMKGHSHVYWYRQLPEEGLKFMVYLQKENIIDESGMPKERFSAEFPKEGPSILRIQQVVRGDSAAYFCASSPGTATVQPQHFGDGTRLSIL.

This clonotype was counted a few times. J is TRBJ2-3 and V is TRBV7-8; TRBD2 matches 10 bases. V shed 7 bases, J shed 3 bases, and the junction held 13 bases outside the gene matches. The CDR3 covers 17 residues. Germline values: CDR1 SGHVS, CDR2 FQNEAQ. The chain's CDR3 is CASTITIPSGSTDTQYF. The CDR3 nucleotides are TGTGCCAGCACGATTACGATTCCTAGCGGGAGTACAGATACGCAGTATTTT.

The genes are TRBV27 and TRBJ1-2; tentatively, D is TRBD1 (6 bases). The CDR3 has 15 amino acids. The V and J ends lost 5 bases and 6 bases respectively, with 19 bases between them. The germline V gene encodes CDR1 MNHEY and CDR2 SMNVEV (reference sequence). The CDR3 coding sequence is TGTGCCAGCAGTCTGCTATGGGGGGGCGCCGATGGCTACACCTTC. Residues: CASSLLWGGADGYTF.

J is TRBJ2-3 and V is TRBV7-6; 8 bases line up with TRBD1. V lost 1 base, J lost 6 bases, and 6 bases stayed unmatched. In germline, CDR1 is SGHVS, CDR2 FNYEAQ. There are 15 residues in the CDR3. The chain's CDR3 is CASSLDAGGLDTQYF. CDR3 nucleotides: TGTGCCAGCAGCTTAGACGCAGGGGGCTTGGATACGCAGTATTTT.

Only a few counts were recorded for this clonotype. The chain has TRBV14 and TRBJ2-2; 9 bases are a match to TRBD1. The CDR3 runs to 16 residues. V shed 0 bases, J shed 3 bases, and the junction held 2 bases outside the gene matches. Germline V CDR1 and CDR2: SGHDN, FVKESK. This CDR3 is CASSQDRTGDTGELFF. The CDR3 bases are TGTGCCAGCAGCCAAGACAGGACAGGGGACACCGGGGAGCTGTTTTTT. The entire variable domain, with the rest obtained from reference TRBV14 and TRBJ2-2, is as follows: EAGVTQFPSHSVIEKGQTVTLRCDPISGHDNLYWYRRVMGKEIKFLLHFVKESKQDESGMPNNRFLAERTGGTYSTLKVQPAELEDSGVYFCASSQDRTGDTGELFFGEGSRLTVL.

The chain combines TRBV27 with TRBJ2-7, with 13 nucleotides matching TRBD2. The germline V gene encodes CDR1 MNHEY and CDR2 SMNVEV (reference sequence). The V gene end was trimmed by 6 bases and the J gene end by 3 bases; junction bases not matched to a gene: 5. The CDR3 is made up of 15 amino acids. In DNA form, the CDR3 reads TGTGCCAGCAGCCAACTAGCGGGAGGGCGCTACGAGCAGTACTTC. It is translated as CASSQLAGGRYEQYF.

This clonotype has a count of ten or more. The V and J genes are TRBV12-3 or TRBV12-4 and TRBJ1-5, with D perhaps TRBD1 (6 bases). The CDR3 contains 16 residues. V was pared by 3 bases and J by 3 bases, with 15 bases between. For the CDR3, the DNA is TGTGCCAGCAGTTTGGGGGGCCCCTTAAACAATCAGCCCCAGCATTTT. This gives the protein CASSLGGPLNNQPQHF.

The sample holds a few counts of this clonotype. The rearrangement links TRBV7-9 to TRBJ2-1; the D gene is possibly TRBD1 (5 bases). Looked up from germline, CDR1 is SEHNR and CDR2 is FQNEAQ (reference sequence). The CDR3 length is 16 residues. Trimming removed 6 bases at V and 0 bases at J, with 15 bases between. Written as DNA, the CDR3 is TGTGCCAGCAGAAGGACGGGTGGGGCCTCCTACAATGAGCAGTTCTTC. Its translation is CASRRTGGASYNEQFF. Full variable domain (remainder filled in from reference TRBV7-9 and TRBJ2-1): DTGVSQNPRHKITKRGQNVTFRCDPISEHNRLYWYRQTLGQGPEFLTYFQNEAQLEKSRLLSDRFSAERPKGSFSTLEIQRTEQGDSAMYLCASRRTGGASYNEQFFGPGTRLTVL.

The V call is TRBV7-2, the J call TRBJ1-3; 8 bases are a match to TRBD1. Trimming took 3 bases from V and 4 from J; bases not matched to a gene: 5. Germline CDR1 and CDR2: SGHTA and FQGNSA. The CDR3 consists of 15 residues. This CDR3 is CASSFRQGTGNTIYF. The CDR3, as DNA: TGTGCCAGCAGCTTCCGACAGGGGACAGGAAACACCATATATTTT.

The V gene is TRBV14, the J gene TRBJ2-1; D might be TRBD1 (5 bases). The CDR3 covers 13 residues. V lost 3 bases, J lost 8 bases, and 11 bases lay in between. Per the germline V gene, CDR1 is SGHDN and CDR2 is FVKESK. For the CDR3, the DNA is TGTGCCAGCAGCCATTCTAGGGGCTATGAGCAGTTCTTC. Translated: CASSHSRGYEQFF.

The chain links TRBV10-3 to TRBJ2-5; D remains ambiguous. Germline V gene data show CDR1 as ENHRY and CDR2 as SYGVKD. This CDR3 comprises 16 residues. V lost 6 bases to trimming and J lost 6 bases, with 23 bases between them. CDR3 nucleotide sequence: TGTGCCATCAGGGTCCGCGGACCTGGTGGAAAAAAGACCCAGTACTTC. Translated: CAIRVRGPGGKKTQYF.

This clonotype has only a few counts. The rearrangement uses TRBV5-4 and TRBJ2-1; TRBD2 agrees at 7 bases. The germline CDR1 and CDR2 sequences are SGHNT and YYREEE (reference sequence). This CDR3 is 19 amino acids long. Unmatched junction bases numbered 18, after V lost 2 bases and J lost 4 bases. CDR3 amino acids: CASSLLYLSGSGNYNEQFF. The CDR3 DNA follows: TGTGCCAGCAGCTTACTCTACTTGTCGGGGAGCGGGAATTACAATGAGCAGTTCTTC.

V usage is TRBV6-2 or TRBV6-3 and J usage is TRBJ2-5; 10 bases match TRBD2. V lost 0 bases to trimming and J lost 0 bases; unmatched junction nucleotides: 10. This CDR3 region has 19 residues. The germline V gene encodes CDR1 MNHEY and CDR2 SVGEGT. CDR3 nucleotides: TGTGCCAGCAGTTACTCGACAGTACGGACTAGCGGACACCAAGAGACCCAGTACTTC. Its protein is CASSYSTVRTSGHQETQYF.

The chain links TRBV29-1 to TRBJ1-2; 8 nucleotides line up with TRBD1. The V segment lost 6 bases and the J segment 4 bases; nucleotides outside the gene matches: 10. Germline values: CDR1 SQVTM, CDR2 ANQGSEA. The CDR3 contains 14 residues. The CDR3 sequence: CSVPGTGELYGYTF. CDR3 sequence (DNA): TGCAGCGTCCCCGGGACAGGAGAACTCTATGGCTACACCTTC.

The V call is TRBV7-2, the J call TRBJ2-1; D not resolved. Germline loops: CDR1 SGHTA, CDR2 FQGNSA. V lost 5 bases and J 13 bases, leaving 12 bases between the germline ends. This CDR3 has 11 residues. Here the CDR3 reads CASSEGPSQFF. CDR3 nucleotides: TGTGCCAGCAGCGAAGGACCGAGCCAGTTCTTC.

As DNA, the CDR3 is TGTGCCAGCAGCTCGGGACCCTCGGGACAGCCCCAGCATTTT. This gives the protein CASSSGPSGQPQHF. This chain links TRBV7-2 with TRBJ1-5; D might be TRBD1 (5 bases). The CDR3 sequence is 14 residues long. Germline values: CDR1 SGHTA, CDR2 FQGNSA. V was cut by 4 bases and J by 7 bases, with 14 bases left in between.

The CDR3 loop reads CASIPSPRAPPESLGGYF. The CDR3 DNA reads as TGTGCCAGCATCCCATCCCCTCGCGCCCCGCCTGAATCCCTAGGAGGATACTTC. V and J are TRBV7-8 and TRBJ2-7; D is perhaps TRBD2 (5 bases). The germline V gene has CDR1 SGHVS and CDR2 FQNEAQ. CDR3 length equals 18 residues. V was cut by 7 bases and J by 13 bases, with 38 bases left in between. The full variable domain, with the rest looked up from reference TRBV7-8 and TRBJ2-7, is GAGVSQSPRYKVAKRGQDVALRCDPISGHVSLFWYQQALGQGPEFLTYFQNEAQLDKSGLPSDRFFAERPEGSVSTLKIQRTQQEDSAVYLCASIPSPRAPPESLGGYFGPGTRLTVT.

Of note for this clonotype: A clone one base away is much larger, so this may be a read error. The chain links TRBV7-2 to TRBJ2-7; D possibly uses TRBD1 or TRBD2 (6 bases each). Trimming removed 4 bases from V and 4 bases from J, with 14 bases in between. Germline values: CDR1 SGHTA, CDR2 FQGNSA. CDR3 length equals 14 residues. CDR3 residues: CASSSGAYTYEQYF. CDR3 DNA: TGTGCCAGCAGCTCGGGGGCGTATACTTACGAGCAGTACTTC.

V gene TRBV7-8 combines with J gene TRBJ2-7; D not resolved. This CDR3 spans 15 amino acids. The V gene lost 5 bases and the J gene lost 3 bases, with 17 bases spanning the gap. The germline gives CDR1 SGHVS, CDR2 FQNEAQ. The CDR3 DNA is TGTGCCAGCAGCCCGCCGTTGGCGGCCAACTACGAGCAGTACTTC. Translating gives CASSPPLAANYEQYF. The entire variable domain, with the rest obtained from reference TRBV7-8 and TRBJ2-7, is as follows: GAGVSQSPRYKVAKRGQDVALRCDPISGHVSLFWYQQALGQGPEFLTYFQNEAQLDKSGLPSDRFFAERPEGSVSTLKIQRTQQEDSAVYLCASSPPLAANYEQYFGPGTRLTVT.

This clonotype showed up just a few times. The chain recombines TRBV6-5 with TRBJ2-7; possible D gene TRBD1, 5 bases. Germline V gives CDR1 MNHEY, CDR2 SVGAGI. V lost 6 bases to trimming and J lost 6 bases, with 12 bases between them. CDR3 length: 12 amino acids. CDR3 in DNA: TGTGCCAGCAGCTATCAGGGTTCCGAGCAGTACTTC. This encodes CASSYQGSEQYF.